Listed here are 25 T cell receptor beta chains from one sample, sequenced in a study of blood T cell repertoires in COVID-19. Produced via immunoSEQ multiplex PCR; TCRdb's table is partial and in-frame only. The sample has tens of thousands of clones, roughly 85% seen once. The source material was peripheral blood. The receptors derive from a man in his sixties with acute or convalescent COVID-19.

This chain links TRBV28 with TRBJ2-7, with 7 bases fitting TRBD1. This CDR3 has 14 amino acids. Germline lookup yields CDR1 MDHEN and CDR2 SYDVKM. J was trimmed by 2 bases and V by 2 bases; bases with no gene match: 3. The CDR3 reads CASSLGTEAYEQYF. The CDR3 coding sequence is TGTGCCAGCAGTTTAGGGACAGAGGCCTACGAGCAGTACTTC.

This clone was seen a single time. This chain uses TRBV5-4 with TRBJ2-7, with 8 bases identical to TRBD1. CDR1 and CDR2 (germline): SGHNT, YYREEE (reference sequence). J lost 2 bases, V lost 0 bases, and 4 bases had no gene match. The length of the CDR3 is 15 residues. The CDR3 spells CASSLAGTGAYEQYF. CDR3 DNA: TGTGCCAGCAGCTTGGCCGGGACAGGAGCCTACGAGCAGTACTTC.

The chain links TRBV9 to TRBJ2-5; perhaps TRBD2 as D (5 bases). Germline assignment: CDR1 SGDLS and CDR2 YYNGEE. The CDR3 sequence is 15 residues long. Trimming removed 0 bases from V and 5 bases from J, with 14 bases in between. This CDR3 reads CASSVAGNPPETQYF. In DNA form, the CDR3 reads TGTGCCAGCAGCGTAGCCGGGAACCCGCCGGAGACCCAGTACTTC.

The V gene is TRBV2, the J gene TRBJ2-7; 9 positions agree with TRBD1. J was trimmed by 4 bases and V by 3 bases; bases with no gene match: 7. Germline V CDR1 and CDR2: SNHLY, FYNNEI. This CDR3 contains 15 residues. CDR3 nucleotides: TGTGCCAGCAGTGAGGGTCCGGGACAGGGTTACGAGCAGTACTTC. Protein sequence: CASSEGPGQGYEQYF.

The CDR3 DNA sequence: TGTGCCAGCAGCACTCAGGGTGCGGCTTTCTTT. Encoded protein: CASSTQGAAFF. The chain combines TRBV6-5 with TRBJ1-1; D may be TRBD1 (5 bases). CDR1 is MNHEY and CDR2 is SVGAGI in the germline V gene. The CDR3 length is 11 residues. V was trimmed by 6 bases and J by 11 bases, leaving 13 bases between them.

The chain links TRBV7-9 to TRBJ1-2; D is ambiguous. CDR1 SEHNR and CDR2 FQNEAQ come from the germline V gene (reference sequence). The V end lost 2 bases, the J end lost 6 bases, and 13 bases lay between the germline ends. The CDR3 consists of 14 residues. This chain's CDR3 is CASSLLSGSDGYTF. CDR3 bases: TGTGCCAGCAGCTTATTATCGGGAAGTGATGGCTACACCTTC.

J is TRBJ1-1 and V is TRBV9; D uncertain. Germline V gives CDR1 SGDLS, CDR2 YYNGEE. The V end was cut by 1 base, the J end by 1 base, with 8 bases between. The CDR3 extends over 14 amino acids. CDR3 in amino acids: CASSVMGGNTEAFF. CDR3 nucleotides: TGTGCCAGCAGCGTAATGGGAGGGAACACTGAAGCTTTCTTT.

CDR3 in amino acids: CASSFNARGDYEQYF. Written as DNA, the CDR3 is TGTGCCAGCAGTTTTAACGCCAGGGGTGATTACGAGCAGTACTTC. This chain connects TRBV28 to TRBJ2-7; perhaps TRBD1 as D (6 bases). Germline V gives CDR1 MDHEN, CDR2 SYDVKM. The CDR3 consists of 15 residues. With 3 bases removed from V and 4 bases from J, the gap between germline ends came to 16 bases.

This clone was recorded once. V is TRBV6-1 and J is TRBJ2-6; 8 bases are shared with TRBD2. CDR1 MNHNS and CDR2 SASEGT come from the germline V gene. There are 17 residues in the CDR3. Trimming took 4 bases from V and 0 from J; bases not matched to a gene: 5. This CDR3 is CASSGAGGVSGANVLTF. The CDR3 bases are TGTGCCAGCAGTGGTGCGGGGGGCGTCTCTGGGGCCAACGTCCTGACTTTC.

The chain carries TRBV3-1 (or the pseudogene TRBV3-2) and TRBJ2-1; 11 bases fit TRBD1. V shed 4 bases and J 4 bases; nucleotides not matched to a gene: 3. The CDR3 has 15 residues. Germline values: CDR1 LGHDT, CDR2 YNNKEL (reference sequence). The CDR3 sequence: CASSLGTGGYNEQFF. In DNA, the CDR3 is TGTGCCAGCAGCCTTGGGACAGGGGGATACAATGAGCAGTTCTTC.

The genes are TRBV9 and TRBJ2-2; possible D gene TRBD1, 5 bases. CDR3 length equals 13 residues. The germline CDR1 and CDR2 sequences are SGDLS and YYNGEE. Trimming left V 4 bases short and J 6 bases short, with 10 bases between. The CDR3 DNA is TGTGCCAGCAGCCCCCAGGGCCCCGGGGAGCTGTTTTTT. Translation gives CASSPQGPGELFF.

V and J are TRBV11-1 and TRBJ2-1; no firm D call. CDR1 is SGHAT, CDR2 FQDESV, per germline (reference sequence). The CDR3 is 14 residues long. Between the trimmed V and J ends, which lost 0 bases and 5 bases, there was a span of 8 bases. CDR3: CASSLALANNEQFF. DNA for the CDR3: TGTGCCAGCAGCTTAGCCCTTGCGAACAATGAGCAGTTCTTC.

This clone was detected a few times. The V and J genes are TRBV28 and TRBJ2-1; tentatively, D is TRBD1 (6 bases). V was cut by 6 bases and J by 9 bases, with 24 bases left in between. Germline V gene sequence: CDR1 MDHEN, CDR2 SYDVKM. The CDR3 has 16 amino acids. The CDR3 region is CASRTPGQTWRSEQFF. CDR3 sequence (DNA): TGTGCCAGCAGGACCCCGGGACAAACTTGGAGAAGTGAGCAGTTCTTC.

The chain recombines TRBV18 with TRBJ1-4, with 10 nucleotides matching TRBD1. The V and J ends lost 5 bases and 5 bases, in that order; junction bases with no gene match: 5. This CDR3 region has 15 residues. The germline CDR1 and CDR2 sequences are KGHSH and LQKENI. CDR3 region: CASSKTGGENEKLFF. The CDR3 nucleotides read TGTGCCAGCTCAAAGACAGGGGGCGAAAATGAAAAACTGTTTTTT.

The chain has TRBV3-1 (or the pseudogene TRBV3-2) and TRBJ2-5, with 12 bases identical to TRBD2. The length of the CDR3 is 18 residues. V shed 4 bases, J shed 5 bases, and the junction held 14 bases outside the gene matches. CDR1 LGHDT and CDR2 YNNKEL come from the germline V gene (reference sequence). CDR3 protein: CASSRQTSGRGARETQYF. In nucleotides, the CDR3 is TGTGCCAGCAGCCGACAGACTAGCGGGAGAGGGGCTAGGGAGACCCAGTACTTC.

The chain couples TRBV30 to TRBJ1-5; tentative D call: TRBD1 (6 bases). From germline, CDR1 is GTSNPN and CDR2 SVGIG (reference sequence). This CDR3 is 13 amino acids long. The V gene lost 2 bases and the J gene lost 4 bases, with 9 bases spanning the gap. The CDR3 region is CAWSRQENQPQHF. As DNA, the CDR3 is TGTGCCTGGAGTCGACAGGAGAATCAGCCCCAGCATTTT.

The chain combines TRBV27 with TRBJ1-3, with D perhaps matching TRBD1 (5 bases). CDR3 size: 15 residues. Germline V gene lookup returns CDR1 MNHEY and CDR2 SMNVEV (reference sequence). V was pared by 5 bases and J by 3 bases, with 14 bases between. The chain's CDR3 is CASSPYFGGGNTIYF. The CDR3 DNA reads TGTGCCAGCAGTCCGTACTTCGGGGGTGGAAACACCATATATTTT.

V usage is TRBV7-8 and J usage is TRBJ2-7; TRBD2 aligns across 8 bases. The CDR3 loop spans 17 amino acids. CDR1 and CDR2 from the germline V gene are SGHVS and FQNEAQ. The V gene end was trimmed by 2 bases and the J gene end by 1 base; junction bases not matched to a gene: 10. CDR3 sequence: CASSLQGTGRASYEQYF. The DNA for the CDR3 is TGTGCCAGCAGCTTACAGGGGACCGGGAGGGCTTCCTACGAGCAGTACTTC.

This sequence joins TRBV7-2 and TRBJ1-6; possible D gene TRBD1, 6 bases. Germline assignment: CDR1 SGHTA and CDR2 FQGNSA. Trimming cost V 5 bases and J 3 bases, with 8 bases left between them. The CDR3 contains 14 residues. CDR3 sequence: CASSRDNYNSPLHF. CDR3 DNA sequence: TGTGCCAGCAGCCGGGACAACTATAATTCACCCCTCCACTTT.

The chain has TRBV9 and TRBJ2-7; D call uncertain. This CDR3 is built from 13 residues. In germline, CDR1 is SGDLS, CDR2 YYNGEE. The germline V and J ends were trimmed by 3 bases and 7 bases, with 14 bases remaining between them. The CDR3 loop is CASSATPIAEQYF. DNA for the CDR3: TGTGCCAGCAGCGCCACACCGATCGCAGAGCAGTACTTC.

The CDR3: CASSLTGGPFQFF. CDR3 bases: TGTGCCAGCAGCTTAACGGGAGGACCCTTCCAGTTCTTC. The chain recombines TRBV7-3 with TRBJ2-1; D is perhaps TRBD2 (6 bases). CDR1 and CDR2 (germline): SGHTA, FQGTGA. The CDR3 is 13 residues long. V shed 0 bases and J shed 13 bases, with 13 bases lying between them.

As regards this clone: This sample includes further DNA sequences coding for the same CDR3. V and J are TRBV7-2 and TRBJ2-2; 12 bases line up with TRBD2. This CDR3 comprises 16 residues. Unmatched junction bases numbered 4, after V lost 5 bases and J lost 3 bases. Germline CDR1 SGHTA, CDR2 FQGNSA. In DNA, the CDR3 is TGTGCCAGCAGCCTTCTAGCGGGAGGGTACACCGGGGAGCTGTTTTTT. Protein sequence: CASSLLAGGYTGELFF.

This clone was found once. The chain uses TRBV28 and TRBJ1-5; 7 bases are shared with TRBD1. The length of the CDR3 is 16 residues. V shed 5 bases, J shed 6 bases, and the junction held 13 bases outside the gene matches. The germline gives CDR1 MDHEN, CDR2 SYDVKM. The CDR3 is CASSPQTGWVGQPQHF. In DNA form, the CDR3 reads TGTGCCAGCAGTCCTCAGACAGGGTGGGTCGGTCAGCCCCAGCATTTT.

The chain is built from TRBV6-2 or TRBV6-3 and TRBJ2-1; tentatively, D is TRBD1 (6 bases). The V and J ends lost 4 bases and 0 bases respectively, with 10 bases between them. CDR1 is MNHEY and CDR2 is SVGEGT in the germline V gene. The CDR3 extends over 15 amino acids. The CDR3 bases are TGTGCCAGCAGTTCAGGGACAACCTCCTACAATGAGCAGTTCTTC. This encodes CASSSGTTSYNEQFF.

The rearrangement uses TRBV9 and TRBJ2-1; 9 nucleotides agree with TRBD2. Trimming cost V 3 bases and J 7 bases; bases outside gene matches: 2. Germline V CDR1 and CDR2: SGDLS, YYNGEE. This CDR3 has 13 amino acids. This chain's CDR3 is CASSGTSGNEQFF. The CDR3 coding sequence is TGTGCCAGCAGCGGCACTAGCGGGAATGAGCAGTTCTTC.